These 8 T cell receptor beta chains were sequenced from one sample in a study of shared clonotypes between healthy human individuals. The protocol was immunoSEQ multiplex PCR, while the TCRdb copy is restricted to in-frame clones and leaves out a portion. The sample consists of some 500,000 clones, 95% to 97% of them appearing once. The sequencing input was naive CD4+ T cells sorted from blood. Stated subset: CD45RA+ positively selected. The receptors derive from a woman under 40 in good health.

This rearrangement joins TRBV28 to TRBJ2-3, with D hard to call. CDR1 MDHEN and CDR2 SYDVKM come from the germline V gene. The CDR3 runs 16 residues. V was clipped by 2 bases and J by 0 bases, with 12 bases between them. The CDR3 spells CASSLLRWASTDTQYF. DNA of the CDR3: TGTGCCAGCAGTTTACTCCGGTGGGCTAGCACAGATACGCAGTATTTT.

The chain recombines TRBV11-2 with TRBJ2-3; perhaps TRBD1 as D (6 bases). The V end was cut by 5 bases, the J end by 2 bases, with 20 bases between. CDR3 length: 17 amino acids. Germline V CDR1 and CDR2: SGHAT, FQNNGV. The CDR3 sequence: CASSQPKGVLDTDTQYF. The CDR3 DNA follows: TGTGCCAGCAGCCAACCCAAGGGGGTGTTGGACACAGATACGCAGTATTTT.

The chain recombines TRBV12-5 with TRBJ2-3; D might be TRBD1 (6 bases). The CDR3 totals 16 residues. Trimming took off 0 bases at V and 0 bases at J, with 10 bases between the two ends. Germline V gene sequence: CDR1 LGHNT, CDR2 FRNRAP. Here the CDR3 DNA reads TGTGCTAGTGGTTTGGTCCTTGACAGGAGCACAGATACGCAGTATTTT. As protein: CASGLVLDRSTDTQYF.

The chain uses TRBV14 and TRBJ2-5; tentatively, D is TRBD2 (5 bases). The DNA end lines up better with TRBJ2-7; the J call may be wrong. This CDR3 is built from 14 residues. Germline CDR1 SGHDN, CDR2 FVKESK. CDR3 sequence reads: CASSQLALPYEQYF. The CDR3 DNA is TGTGCCAGCAGCCAACTAGCTCTACCCTACGAGCAGTACTTC.

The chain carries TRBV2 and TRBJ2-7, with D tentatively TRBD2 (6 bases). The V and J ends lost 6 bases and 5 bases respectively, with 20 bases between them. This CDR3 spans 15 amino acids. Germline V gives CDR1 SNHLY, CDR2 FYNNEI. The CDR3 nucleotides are TGTGCCAGCAGAGCGCTAGCGTCCCTTATGAACGAGCAGTACTTC. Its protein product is CASRALASLMNEQYF.

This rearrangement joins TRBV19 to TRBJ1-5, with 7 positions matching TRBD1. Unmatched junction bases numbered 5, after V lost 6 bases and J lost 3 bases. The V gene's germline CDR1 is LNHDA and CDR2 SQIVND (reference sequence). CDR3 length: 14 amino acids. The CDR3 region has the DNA TGTGCCAGTAGCACGACAGGGACCAATCAGCCCCAGCATTTT. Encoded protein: CASSTTGTNQPQHF.

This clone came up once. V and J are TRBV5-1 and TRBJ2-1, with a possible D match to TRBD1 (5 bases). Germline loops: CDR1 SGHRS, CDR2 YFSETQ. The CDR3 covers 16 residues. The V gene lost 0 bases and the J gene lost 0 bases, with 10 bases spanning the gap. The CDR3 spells CASSLEGQPSYNEQFF. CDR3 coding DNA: TGCGCCAGCAGCTTGGAAGGACAACCCTCCTACAATGAGCAGTTCTTC.

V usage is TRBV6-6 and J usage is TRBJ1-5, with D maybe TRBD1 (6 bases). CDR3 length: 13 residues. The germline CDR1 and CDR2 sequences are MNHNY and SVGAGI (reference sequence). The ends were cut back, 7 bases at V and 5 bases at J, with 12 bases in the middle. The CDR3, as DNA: TGTGCCAGCAAAAACAGGGTAGATCAGCCCCAGCATTTT. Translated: CASKNRVDQPQHF.